The sequence of this T cell receptor (beta chain) was determined in a study of T cells in Graves' hyperthyroidism and ophthalmopathy. Inclusion characteristics of ophthalmopathy patients comprised a Clinical Activity Score of at least 3, a NOSPECS grade of at least 4, and duration under 3 months. Exclusion followed for patients with uncontrolled infection, other autoimmune disease, pregnancy or lactation. Amplified TCR beta CDR3 regions came from RNA transcripts. First-round RT-PCR with HTBI primers amplified the TCR CDR3 region. TCRdb recomputed calls from the multiplex PCR reads with MiXCR, one row per CDR3 protein. The profile shows more than 300,000 distinct CDR3 sequences, approximately 17% of them singletons. Study findings and constraints: Progression to ophthalmopathy was predicted a median of roughly 6.5 months early.

On this clonotype: Its antigen is not known.

Per germline, CDR1 SGHAT and CDR2 FQNNGV. The CDR3 extends over 15 amino acids. V lost 8 bases and J lost 0; bases outside the gene matches: 6. The sequenced sample was blood. This sequence was found in a man younger than 30 with Graves' ophthalmopathy. This chain joins TRBV11-2 and TRBJ2-1; 8 nucleotides align to TRBD2. The CDR3 bases are TGTGCCAGCGCGCCCGGGACTAGCTCCTACAATGAGCAGTTCTTC. This translates into CASAPGTSSYNEQFF. The full variable domain, with the rest looked up from reference TRBV11-2 and TRBJ2-1, is EAGVAQSPRYKIIEKRQSVAFWCNPISGHATLYWYQQILGQGPKLLIQFQNNGVVDDSQLPKDRFSAERLKGVDSTLKIQPAKLEDSAVYLCASAPGTSSYNEQFFGPGTRLTVL.